This T cell receptor beta chain was documented in a study of blood T cell repertoires in COVID-19. At the level of the study: Samples taken during acute and convalescent COVID-19 were collected in the United States, Italy and Spain.

Seattle cases were enrolled at active infection and followed longitudinally. Authors' analysis steps: From reference gene primer amplification, estimates of nucleated cell counts were derived. Here immunoSEQ multiplex PCR was the method, and the copy in TCRdb shows in-frame clones only, minus some. V, J and clone size were drawn from that table, and D and trimming were deduced from the DNA. The repertoire holds approximately 280,000 clones, with 70% to 85% as singletons. Germline assignment: CDR1 MNHEY and CDR2 SVGEGT. With V trimmed by 5 bases and J by 6 bases, 7 bases remained unmatched. The length of the CDR3 is 15 residues.

Sequencing was carried out using peripheral blood. The sequence derives from a human donor with COVID-19, enrolled during active disease. The donor label of this sample is uncertain. The V gene is TRBV6-2 or TRBV6-3, the J gene TRBJ1-5; 10 nucleotides match TRBD1. The CDR3 sequence is CASSLTGTGVQPQHF. The CDR3 nucleotides read TGTGCCAGCAGTCTCACCGGGACAGGGGTTCAGCCCCAGCATTTT.